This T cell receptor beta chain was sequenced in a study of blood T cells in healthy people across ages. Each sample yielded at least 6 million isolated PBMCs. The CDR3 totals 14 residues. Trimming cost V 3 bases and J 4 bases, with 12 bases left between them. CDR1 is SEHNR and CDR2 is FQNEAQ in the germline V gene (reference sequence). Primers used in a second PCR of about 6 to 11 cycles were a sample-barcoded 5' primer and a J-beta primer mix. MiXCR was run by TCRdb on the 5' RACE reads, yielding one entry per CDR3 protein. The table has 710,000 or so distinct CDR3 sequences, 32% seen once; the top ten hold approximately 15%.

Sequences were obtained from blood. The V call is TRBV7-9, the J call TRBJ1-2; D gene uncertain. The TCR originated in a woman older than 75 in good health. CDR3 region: CASSLREVSYGYTF. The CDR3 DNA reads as TGTGCCAGCAGCTTGAGAGAAGTGAGCTATGGCTACACCTTC.